The rows below give T cell receptor beta chains drawn from one sample of a study of PD-1 blockade in classical Hodgkin lymphoma. Profiled with immunoSEQ multiplex PCR; TCRdb holds only in-frame clones, not every one. This sample has around 36,000 clones, with more than 80% found just once. Sample: CD4+ T cells from blood, taken at baseline. The receptors here all came from a human donor with classical Hodgkin lymphoma. CDR3s include the opening cysteine and the closing phenylalanine or tryptophan. The order of the fields is V gene, J gene, clone size, CDR3 protein. Only part of the rows carry a size: once, few, many, or a class if the clone is expanded.

TRBV5-1	TRBJ1-4	NA	CASSFVAGVNEKLFF
TRBV19	TRBJ1-2	once	CASSISTALAGYGYTF
TRBV28	TRBJ1-1	once	CASSERTGATEAFF
TRBV15	TRBJ2-7	NA	CATSNDNGGTYEQYF
TRBV2	TRBJ2-3	NA	CASSGTSGSYTQYF
TRBV27	TRBJ2-7	NA	CASTRTLSHEQYF
TRBV5-4	TRBJ2-7	NA	CASSRLQGALYEQYF
TRBV15	TRBJ1-1	NA	CATSSLGLRRLNTEAFF
TRBV27	TRBJ2-6	NA	CASSLLTGAGANVLTF
TRBV2	TRBJ1-4	NA	CASRDRGVKLFF
TRBV19	TRBJ1-4	NA	CASNTPDGTTNEKLFF
TRBV7-9	TRBJ2-3	NA	CASSLARASGSTDTQYF
TRBV12-5	TRBJ2-5	NA	CASGLGTGGPKETQYF
TRBV9	TRBJ1-2	NA	CASSVVDRVGDGYTF
TRBV6-1	TRBJ2-7	NA	CAARQGVGEQYF
TRBV30	TRBJ2-5	NA	CAWSATRTSGRARQETQYF
TRBV2	TRBJ2-1	NA	CASAPPVTAYNEQFF
TRBV27	TRBJ1-1	once	CASSPTGTTEAFF
TRBV5-1	TRBJ2-6	NA	CASSHTGTGGGGANVLTF
TRBV27	TRBJ1-2	NA	CASSWDSSNYGYTF
TRBV14	TRBJ2-1	NA	CASSPRQGAGEQFF
TRBV28	TRBJ2-1	NA	CASSLKYNEQFF
TRBV28	TRBJ2-7	NA	CASSSLQRTSAYEQYF
TRBV18	TRBJ2-2	NA	CASSPIGTGELFF
TRBV23-1	TRBJ1-1	NA	CASSRKGQGADAFF
TRBV25-1	TRBJ2-2	NA	CASSEYRRGGDTGELFF
TRBV5-1	TRBJ2-5	NA	CASSFTSLGQETQYF
TRBV10-3	TRBJ1-2	NA	CATPQGENYGYTF
TRBV29-1	TRBJ2-4	few	CSVQTMDIQYF
TRBV6-5	TRBJ1-1	NA	CASSYGRANTEAFF
TRBV28	TRBJ1-5	NA	CASSVADRGRANQPQHF
TRBV7-6	TRBJ1-5	NA	CASSLRSNQPQHF
TRBV10-2	TRBJ2-3	NA	CASSPFGGSPPDTQYF
TRBV6-5	TRBJ1-2	NA	CASRTDRDYGYTF
TRBV19	TRBJ1-2	NA	CASSLGNYGYTF
TRBV11-3	TRBJ2-3	NA	CASSLAGTQYF
TRBV28	TRBJ1-2	NA	CASSRYYGYTF
TRBV19	TRBJ2-2	once	CASSIPLANTGELFF
TRBV27	TRBJ2-7	once	CASSSWTSGTSYEQYF
TRBV6-6	TRBJ1-1	NA	CASSSLGSGTEAFF
TRBV28	TRBJ1-2	NA	CASSLIQNYGYTF
TRBV7-2	TRBJ2-4	NA	CASSLEGLAGGLAKNIQYF
TRBV2	TRBJ1-3	NA	CASRKEGASGNTIYF
TRBV9	TRBJ2-3	NA	CASSVGGRSTDTQYF
TRBV19	TRBJ2-5	NA	CASSMDTTSGQETQYF
TRBV27	TRBJ2-5	once	CASSLLSGRRETQYF
TRBV29-1	TRBJ2-2	once	CSGAGAGGLYTGELFF
TRBV30	TRBJ1-1	NA	CASQPMNTEAFF
TRBV7-9	TRBJ2-2	once	CASSLRGSTGELFF
TRBV11-2	TRBJ1-1	NA	CASSFGQLEDAFF
TRBV19	TRBJ1-5	NA	CASRSQFYSNQPQHF
TRBV19	TRBJ2-6	NA	CASSGTSGANVLTF
TRBV5-6	TRBJ2-3	NA	CASSILGLAASTDTQYF
TRBV19	TRBJ2-7	NA	CASGTGVIGEQYF